Presented here are 28 T cell receptor beta chains from one specimen sequenced in a study of T cells in women clearing cervical HPV infection. Libraries were prepared by immunoSEQ multiplex PCR; TCRdb keeps only in-frame clonotypes and omits some of them. The sample includes around 46,000 clones. Sequencing was done on a sample of blood buffy coat. The receptors originated from a woman aged 18-70 years with a cervical HPV16 infection that either progressed to CIN3+ or cleared (not recorded which).

About this clone: The read halts 3 residues ahead of the CDR3 end, with the missing end drawn from the germline J gene. The V gene is TRBV7-9, the J gene TRBJ2-3; tentative D call: TRBD2 (6 bases). Germline V lookup: CDR1 SEHNR, CDR2 FQNEAQ (reference sequence). The CDR3 is 15 residues long. This CDR3 is CASSRSGLPQETQYF. CDR3 DNA, as far as it was read: TGTGCCAGCAGCCGATCGGGACTCCCACAAGAGACG.

As for this clone: The read is 3 residues too short to cover the CDR3 end, so that end is filled in from the germline J gene. The V and J genes are TRBV18 and TRBJ1-3; D remains ambiguous. CDR1 is KGHSH, CDR2 LQKENI, per germline. The CDR3 is made up of 14 amino acids. V was clipped by 4 bases and J by 0 bases, with 7 bases between them. CDR3: CASSLAFSGNTIYF. CDR3 DNA, as far as it was read: TGTGCCAGCTCACTGGCCTTCTCTGGAAACACC.

A remark on this clone: The CDR3 end lies 3 residues beyond the end of the read and is filled in from the germline J gene. The chain is built from TRBV6-2 or TRBV6-3 and TRBJ2-1, with TRBD2 matching over 9 bases. This CDR3 has 15 amino acids. Germline V CDR1 and CDR2: MNHEY, SVGEGT. V shed 4 bases, J shed 6 bases, and the junction held 7 bases outside the gene matches. Partial CDR3 DNA: TGTGCCAGCAGTTCTGGGACTAGCTGGGCCAATGAG. It encodes CASSSGTSWANE. The whole CDR3 protein is CASSSGTSWANEQFF.

The CDR3 here is CSVGRTLIHNEQFF. CDR3 bases read: TGCAGCGTTGGGCGGACACTTATCCACAATGAG. The chain has TRBV29-1 and TRBJ2-1; possible D gene TRBD1, 5 bases. Read sequence stops 3 residues before the CDR3 end, and the germline J gene provides the missing end. Germline V gene lookup returns CDR1 SQVTM and CDR2 ANQGSEA. The germline V and J ends were trimmed by 4 bases and 5 bases, with 15 bases remaining between them. The CDR3 has 14 amino acids.

The sequenced CDR3 bases are TGCAGTGCTAGAGTAGGGGCCTATATTCAAGAGACC. It specifies CSARVGAYIQET. The complete CDR3 sequence is CSARVGAYIQETQYF. The rearrangement joins TRBV20-1 to TRBJ2-5, with TRBD1 as a possible D gene (5 bases). The missing CDR3 end, 3 residues past where the read stops, is filled in from the germline J gene. The V gene lost 1 base and the J gene lost 2 bases, with 14 bases spanning the gap. This CDR3 is 15 amino acids long. The germline CDR1 and CDR2 sequences are DFQATT and SNEGSKA (reference sequence).

Notes on this clone: The read ends 3 residues early relative to the CDR3; the germline J gene fills the gap. V usage is TRBV30 and J usage is TRBJ2-4; D gene unclear. The germline CDR1 and CDR2 sequences are GTSNPN and SVGIG (reference sequence). This CDR3 comprises 14 residues. This chain's CDR3 is CAWSVWLAPYGQYF. The DNA read from the CDR3 is TGTGCCTGGAGTGTGTGGTTAGCCCCATATGGT.

Concerning this clone: The missing CDR3 end, 3 residues past where the read stops, is filled in from the germline J gene. The chain carries TRBV19 and TRBJ2-3; 8 nucleotides line up with TRBD2. Per germline, CDR1 LNHDA and CDR2 SQIVND (reference sequence). Losses at the gene ends were 9 bases for V and 0 bases for J; bases not matched to a gene: 11. The CDR3 is made up of 16 amino acids. The CDR3 here is CASSAPGLGSTDTQYF. The sequenced CDR3 bases are TGTGCCAGCTCTGCACCGGGACTAGGCAGCACAGATACG.

A remark on this clone: The read finishes 3 residues shy of the CDR3 end, and the germline J gene is used to complete it. This rearrangement joins TRBV19 to TRBJ1-4; 8 positions agree with TRBD1. This CDR3 is 14 amino acids long. Germline-derived CDR1 and CDR2 are LNHDA and SQIVND (reference sequence). The covered CDR3 bases are TGTGCCAGTAGTCAAGGACAGGGTAATTCACCA. Translating gives CASSQGQGNSP. The CDR3 as a whole reads CASSQGQGNSPLFF.

Remarks on this clone: The read stops 3 residues short of the end of the CDR3; the missing end is completed from the germline J gene. The chain uses TRBV19 and TRBJ1-6; 8 nucleotides align to TRBD1. J was trimmed by 7 bases and V by 3 bases; bases with no gene match: 11. The CDR3 is 17 amino acids. The germline V gene encodes CDR1 LNHDA and CDR2 SQIVND (reference sequence). Partial CDR3 DNA: TGTGCCAGTAGTATGGGGGTGCACCGGGACAGGAATTCACCC. It translates to CASSMGVHRDRNSP. The complete CDR3 protein is CASSMGVHRDRNSPLHF.

Notes on this clone: The read terminates 3 residues ahead of where the CDR3 ends, so the germline J gene completes it. The chain carries TRBV19 and TRBJ1-1; perhaps TRBD1 as D (6 bases). Deletions cut 8 bases from V and 0 bases from J, with 13 bases between. The CDR3 runs 14 residues. CDR1 LNHDA and CDR2 SQIVND come from the germline V gene (reference sequence). The part of the CDR3 DNA that was read is TGTGCCAGTGCCGTGGCAGGGGTGAACACTGAA. Translated, it gives CASAVAGVNTE. The full CDR3 sequence reads CASAVAGVNTEAFF. The full variable domain, with the rest looked up from reference TRBV19 and TRBJ1-1, is DGGITQSPKYLFRKEGQNVTLSCEQNLNHDAMYWYRQDPGQGLRLIYYSQIVNDFQKGDIAEGYSVSREKKESFPLTVTSAQKNPTAFYLCASAVAGVNTEAFFGQGTRLTVV.

The CDR3 DNA, read in part, is TGTGCCAGCAGCTTAGAAGGGGCGATGAACACTGAA. This codes for CASSLEGAMNTE. In full, the CDR3 reads CASSLEGAMNTEAFF. This chain connects TRBV11-3 to TRBJ1-1, with D perhaps matching TRBD1 (5 bases). The sequenced fragment ends 3 residues before the CDR3 boundary, so the rest is inferred from the germline J gene. This CDR3 is built from 15 residues. Germline lookup yields CDR1 SGHNT and CDR2 YENEEA. Trimming pared 0 bases from V and 0 bases from J, leaving 8 bases between.

As for this clone: The CDR3 extends 3 residues past the end of the read, so its final part is completed from the germline J gene. The chain uses TRBV7-9 and TRBJ1-4, with D maybe TRBD1 (5 bases). Trimming left V 5 bases short and J 8 bases short, with 12 bases between. The V gene's germline CDR1 is SEHNR and CDR2 FQNEAQ (reference sequence). The CDR3 contains 13 residues. CDR3 DNA, as far as it was read: TGTGCCAGCAGCCCCCCGGGGGGGGAAAAA. This sequence encodes CASSPPGGEK. The full CDR3 sequence reads CASSPPGGEKLFF. The full variable domain, with the rest looked up from reference TRBV7-9 and TRBJ1-4, is DTGVSQNPRHKITKRGQNVTFRCDPISEHNRLYWYRQTLGQGPEFLTYFQNEAQLEKSRLLSDRFSAERPKGSFSTLEIQRTEQGDSAMYLCASSPPGGEKLFFGSGTQLSVL.

Notes on this clone: From the germline J gene comes the end of the CDR3, since the read stops 3 residues before it. This chain joins TRBV7-2 and TRBJ2-7; 8 nucleotides agree with TRBD2. With V trimmed by 0 bases and J by 3 bases, 4 bases remained unmatched. The CDR3 contains 15 residues. Germline V gene data show CDR1 as SGHTA and CDR2 as FQGNSA. Incomplete CDR3 DNA: TGTGCCAGCAGCTTAGCGTCGGGAGGGGTCTACGAG. It yields the protein CASSLASGGVYE. The full CDR3 sequence reads CASSLASGGVYEQYF.

In the case of this clone: The read halts 3 residues ahead of the CDR3 end, with the missing end drawn from the germline J gene. V usage is TRBV5-6 and J usage is TRBJ2-7, with D possibly being TRBD1 (5 bases). Germline CDR1 reads SGHDT; CDR2 reads YYEEEE. The CDR3 contains 12 residues. V was clipped by 3 bases and J by 2 bases, with 6 bases between them. The CDR3 bases that were read are TGTGCCAGCAGCTACAGGCCCTACGAG. Its protein is CASSYRPYE. The full CDR3 is CASSYRPYEQYF.

A word on this clone: From the germline J gene comes the end of the CDR3, since the read stops 3 residues before it. The chain is built from TRBV6-1 and TRBJ1-2; the match to TRBD1 covers 8 bases. Germline-derived CDR1 and CDR2 are MNHNS and SASEGT. The CDR3 sequence is 13 residues long. Incomplete CDR3 DNA: TGTGCCAGCGGTGGCAGGACAGGGCCCGGC. As protein: CASGGRTGPG. The full CDR3 is CASGGRTGPGYTF.

As for this clone: The CDR3 end falls 3 residues outside the read, so it is completed with the germline J gene. This chain uses TRBV30 with TRBJ2-3; TRBD2 is a possible D gene (6 bases). There are 13 residues in the CDR3. Germline assignment: CDR1 GTSNPN and CDR2 SVGIG (reference sequence). The sequenced part of the CDR3 DNA is TGTGCCTGGAGTGCCTCTCCCGCGGGAACG. Residues: CAWSASPAGT. The CDR3 in its entirety is CAWSASPAGTQYF. The full variable domain, completed using reference TRBV30 and TRBJ2-3, is SQTIHQWPATLVQPVGSPLSLECTVEGTSNPNLYWYRQAAGRGLQLLFYSVGIGQISSEVPQNLSASRPQDRQFILSSKKLLLSDSGFYLCAWSASPAGTQYFGPGTRLTVL.

This chain's CDR3 is CASSYSIPGANVLTF. Incomplete CDR3 DNA: TGTGCCAGCAGCTACTCGATTCCTGGGGCCAACGTC. The chain employs TRBV7-2 and TRBJ2-6, with D uncertain. The read comes to an end 3 residues before the CDR3 does, leaving the germline J gene to fill in the end. CDR1 and CDR2 from the germline V gene are SGHTA and FQGNSA. The V gene lost 4 bases and the J gene lost 2 bases, with 9 bases spanning the gap. This CDR3 is built from 15 residues.

On this clone itself: The read is 3 residues too short to cover the CDR3 end, so that end is filled in from the germline J gene. This chain connects TRBV7-9 to TRBJ2-3; the match to TRBD1 covers 7 bases. This CDR3 region has 15 residues. The V gene's germline CDR1 is SEHNR and CDR2 FQNEAQ (reference sequence). CDR3 sequence reads: CASSLERTGGETQYF. The sequenced part of the CDR3 DNA is TGTGCCAGCAGCTTAGAGCGGACAGGCGGAGAGACG.

In the case of this clone: Coverage ceases 3 residues before the CDR3 finishes, and the germline J gene fills in the end. The rearrangement uses TRBV18 and TRBJ1-2, with 8 bases aligning to TRBD1. CDR3 length: 14 amino acids. CDR1 is KGHSH and CDR2 is LQKENI in the germline V gene. V shed 6 bases, J shed 7 bases, and the junction held 10 bases outside the gene matches. The CDR3 is CASSAPDRGRGYTF. Incomplete CDR3 DNA: TGTGCCAGCTCCGCCCCTGACAGGGGACGTGGC.

Remarks on this clone: From the germline J gene comes the end of the CDR3, since the read stops 3 residues before it. This chain links TRBV7-3 with TRBJ2-4, with 9 bases matching TRBD2. This CDR3 spans 15 amino acids. The germline V gene has CDR1 SGHTA and CDR2 FQGTGA. The CDR3 here is CASSLAGGIGETQYF. The sequenced part of the CDR3 DNA is TGTGCCAGCAGCTTAGCGGGGGGGATAGGAGAGACT.

As for this clone: The missing CDR3 end, 3 residues past where the read stops, is filled in from the germline J gene. The chain joins TRBV7-2 to TRBJ2-3; D gene ambiguous. V lost 5 bases to trimming and J lost 6 bases, with 12 bases between them. The length of the CDR3 is 13 residues. Germline loops: CDR1 SGHTA, CDR2 FQGNSA. Incomplete CDR3 DNA: TGTGCCAGCAGCCCGAACCACGGGGATACG. It yields the protein CASSPNHGDT. The full CDR3 sequence reads CASSPNHGDTQYF.

In the case of this clone: The sequence runs out 3 residues before the end of the CDR3; the remainder is reconstructed from the germline J gene. This chain uses TRBV30 with TRBJ1-6; 9 bases line up with TRBD1. V was pared by 3 bases and J by 9 bases, with 9 bases of the junction left unmatched. The CDR3 totals 15 residues. Germline-derived CDR1 and CDR2 are GTSNPN and SVGIG (reference sequence). Partial CDR3 DNA: TGTGCCTGGAGACTGGGACAGGGTAATATTTCACCC. Translated: CAWRLGQGNISP. The CDR3 in its entirety is CAWRLGQGNISPLHF.

The DNA read from the CDR3 is TGTGCCAGCAGTTTATTTGGCGGGGATTACAATGAG. It yields the protein CASSLFGGDYNE. In full, the CDR3 is CASSLFGGDYNEQFF. V is TRBV6-2 or TRBV6-3 and J is TRBJ2-1; D possibly corresponds to TRBD2 (6 bases). Read data end 3 residues before the CDR3 end; the end is taken from the germline J gene. V was cut by 4 bases and J by 4 bases, with 14 bases left in between. The germline CDR1 and CDR2 sequences are MNHEY and SVGEGT. This CDR3 has 15 amino acids.

CDR3 DNA (partial): TGTGCCTGGAGTGTATTCGGGGGAAGTCAGCCC. This encodes CAWSVFGGSQP. The full CDR3 is CAWSVFGGSQPQHF. The V and J genes are TRBV30 and TRBJ1-5, with a tentative D call TRBD1 (5 bases). Read sequence stops 3 residues before the CDR3 end, and the germline J gene provides the missing end. Germline loops: CDR1 GTSNPN, CDR2 SVGIG (reference sequence). V dropped 0 bases and J dropped 6 bases, with 12 bases sitting between them. The CDR3 is 14 residues long.

Remarks on this clone: Germline is not matched at one junction end, which may reflect a read error. The sequenced fragment ends 3 residues before the CDR3 boundary, so the rest is inferred from the germline J gene. The gene calls are TRBV7-7 and TRBJ2-3; tentatively, D is TRBD2 (7 bases). The germline gives CDR1 SSHAT, CDR2 FNYEAQ (reference sequence). The CDR3 is made up of 13 amino acids. CDR3 loop: CASSLGGEETQYF. The sequenced CDR3 bases are TGTGCTAGCAGCTTAGGGGGGGAAGAGACG.

Concerning this clone itself: The observed sequence ends 3 residues before the CDR3 terminus, with the missing tail filled in from the germline J gene. The chain is built from TRBV5-1 and TRBJ2-3; TRBD2 matches at 13 bases. The trim removed 2 bases at V and 4 bases at J, leaving 7 bases unmatched. Germline V gives CDR1 SGHRS, CDR2 YFSETQ. This CDR3 spans 17 amino acids. The sequenced part of the CDR3 DNA is TGCGCCAGCAGCTTTAGAACTAGCGGGAGGGATCCAGATACG. It is translated as CASSFRTSGRDPDT. The full CDR3 protein is CASSFRTSGRDPDTQYF.

About this clone: One junction end does not reproduce the germline sequence, and a read error may be involved. With the read ending 3 residues before the CDR3 end, the germline J gene is used to fill in that end. The V gene is TRBV4-2, the J gene TRBJ2-3, with 8 bases matching TRBD1. Germline CDR1 reads LGHNA; CDR2 reads YNFKEQ. The CDR3 spans 15 residues. This CDR3 reads CASSQDQGAVDTQYF. Incomplete CDR3 DNA: TGCGCCAGCAGCCAAGATCAGGGGGCGGTAGATACG.

As to this clone: The read terminates 3 residues before the CDR3 end, so the remaining end is supplied by the germline J gene. The rearrangement links TRBV2 to TRBJ1-1; D possibly corresponds to TRBD1 (6 bases). The CDR3 is 14 amino acids. Between the trimmed V and J ends, which lost 7 bases and 0 bases, there was a span of 12 bases. Germline loops: CDR1 SNHLY, CDR2 FYNNEI. CDR3 DNA, as far as it was read: TGTGCCAGCAAGGGGGACACACTGAACACTGAA. Amino acids: CASKGDTLNTE. The whole CDR3 is CASKGDTLNTEAFF.